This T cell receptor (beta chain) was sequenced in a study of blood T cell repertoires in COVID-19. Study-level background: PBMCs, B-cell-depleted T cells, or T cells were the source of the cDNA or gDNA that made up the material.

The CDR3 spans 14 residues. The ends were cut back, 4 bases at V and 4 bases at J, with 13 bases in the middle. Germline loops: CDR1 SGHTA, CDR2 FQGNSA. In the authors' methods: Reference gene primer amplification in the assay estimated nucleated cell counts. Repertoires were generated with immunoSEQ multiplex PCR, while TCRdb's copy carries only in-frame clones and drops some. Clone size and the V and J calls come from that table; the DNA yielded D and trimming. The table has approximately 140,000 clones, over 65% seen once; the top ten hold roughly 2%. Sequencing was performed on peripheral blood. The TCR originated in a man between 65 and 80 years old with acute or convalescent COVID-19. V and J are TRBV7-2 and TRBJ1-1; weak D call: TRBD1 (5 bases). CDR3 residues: CASSSPRAPTEAFF. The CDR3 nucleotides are TGTGCCAGCAGCTCGCCCAGGGCCCCCACTGAAGCTTTCTTT.